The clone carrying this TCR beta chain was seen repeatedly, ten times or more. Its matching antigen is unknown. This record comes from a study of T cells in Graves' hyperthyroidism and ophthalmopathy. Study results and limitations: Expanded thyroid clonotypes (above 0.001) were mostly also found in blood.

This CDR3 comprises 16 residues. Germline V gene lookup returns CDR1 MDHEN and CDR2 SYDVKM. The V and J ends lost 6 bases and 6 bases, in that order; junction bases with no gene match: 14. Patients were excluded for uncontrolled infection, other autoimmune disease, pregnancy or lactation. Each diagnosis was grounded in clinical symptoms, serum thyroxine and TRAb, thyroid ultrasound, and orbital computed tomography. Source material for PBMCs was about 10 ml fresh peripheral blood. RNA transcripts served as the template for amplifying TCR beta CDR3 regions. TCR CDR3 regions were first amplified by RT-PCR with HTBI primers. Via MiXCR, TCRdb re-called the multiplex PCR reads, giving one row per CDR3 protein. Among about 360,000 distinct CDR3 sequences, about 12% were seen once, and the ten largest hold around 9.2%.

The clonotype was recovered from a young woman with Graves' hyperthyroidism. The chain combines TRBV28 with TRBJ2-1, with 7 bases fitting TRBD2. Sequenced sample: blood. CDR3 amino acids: CASRQLRESQGNEQFF. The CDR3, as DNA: TGTGCCAGCAGACAACTGCGGGAGTCCCAGGGCAATGAGCAGTTCTTC.